A single sample is the source of the 12 T cell receptor beta chains below, sequenced in a study of blood T cells in healthy people across ages. A second about 7 to 12 cycle PCR used barcoded and J-beta primers. TCRdb re-called the 5' RACE reads with MiXCR, one entry per CDR3 protein. Counted here are approximately 700,000 distinct CDR3 sequences, 32% occurring once; the ten biggest clones make up over 15%. Sequenced sample: blood. These receptors all stem from an elderly woman in good health.

In its sample, this clonotype was seen a few times. A read error is possible here, since a much larger clone lies one base away. The V call is TRBV5-1, the J call TRBJ2-1; 11 bases match TRBD1. The CDR3 length is 14 residues. Germline V gene data show CDR1 as SGHRS and CDR2 as YFSETQ. The V segment lost 4 bases and the J segment 10 bases; nucleotides outside the gene matches: 7. The CDR3 loop is CASSRGTGGREQFF. The CDR3 region has the DNA TGCGCCAGCAGCCGGGGGACAGGGGGAAGGGAGCAGTTCTTC. Variable domain in full (rest from reference TRBV5-1 and TRBJ2-1): KAGVTQTPRYLIKTRGQQVTLSCSPISGHRSVSWYQQTPGQGLQFLFEYFSETQRNKGNFPGRFSGRQFSNSRSEMNVSTLELGDSALYLCASSRGTGGREQFFGPGTRLTVL.

The J gene is TRBJ2-2, the V gene TRBV12-3 or TRBV12-4, with 11 nucleotides matching TRBD2. Trimming at V came to 5 bases and at J to 5 bases, leaving 4 bases not matched to a gene. The CDR3 consists of 15 residues. DNA for the CDR3: TGTGCCAGCAGTCAGACTAGCGGGAAGACCGGGGAGCTGTTTTTT. It translates to CASSQTSGKTGELFF.

Concerning this clonotype itself: A read error may account for a junction end that differs from germline. V is TRBV3-1 and J is TRBJ2-1; D possibly corresponds to TRBD2 (7 bases). This CDR3 has 14 residues. Germline CDR1 and CDR2: LGHDT and YNNKEL (reference sequence). The CDR3 nucleotides read TGTGCCAGCAGCGGGGGGGCCTATTACAGTGAGCAGTTCTTC. It yields the protein CASSGGAYYSEQFF.

This clonotype was counted ten times or more. CDR3 coding DNA: TGTGCCAGCAGAAACTCGGGGGGCCAGTTTGATGGCTACACCTTC. Encoded protein: CASRNSGGQFDGYTF. The rearrangement links TRBV6-5 to TRBJ1-2, with a possible D match to TRBD1 (6 bases). From germline, CDR1 is MNHEY and CDR2 SVGAGI. The CDR3 contains 15 residues. The V and J ends lost 6 bases and 6 bases respectively, with 20 bases between them.

J is TRBJ2-1 and V is TRBV20-1; D may be TRBD2 (5 bases). This CDR3 comprises 16 residues. Germline CDR1 DFQATT, CDR2 SNEGSKA (reference sequence). V was pared by 2 bases and J by 5 bases, with 19 bases between. CDR3 protein: CSARSSGVSKNNEQFF. The CDR3, as DNA: TGCAGTGCTAGATCGAGCGGAGTGTCTAAAAACAATGAGCAGTTCTTC.

The V gene is TRBV7-2, the J gene TRBJ2-3, with unresolved D. Germline assignment: CDR1 SGHTA and CDR2 FQGNSA. The CDR3 contains 16 residues. V was pared by 0 bases and J by 0 bases, with 10 bases between. The CDR3 coding sequence is TGTGCCAGCAGCTTAGCCTCGGGCCCTAGCACAGATACGCAGTATTTT. Translation gives CASSLASGPSTDTQYF.

As to this clonotype: This may be a read error: a much more frequent sequence differs by one nucleotide. This sequence joins TRBV6-2 or TRBV6-3 and TRBJ2-1, with 11 bases lining up with TRBD2. The better agreement between TRBJ2-7 and the DNA end casts doubt on the J call. The CDR3 runs 16 residues. Germline CDR1 and CDR2: MNHEY and SVGEGT. DNA of the CDR3: TGTGCCAGCCTGAAGGCGACTAGCGGGGACTACAATGAGCAGTACTTC. The encoded protein is CASLKATSGDYNEQYF.

This clonotype has a count of ten or more. An end of the junction differs from the germline gene, which may be a read error. The chain couples TRBV5-1 to TRBJ2-3; 7 nucleotides line up with TRBD1. This CDR3 region has 15 residues. Germline V gene sequence: CDR1 SGHRS, CDR2 YFSETQ. Written as DNA, the CDR3 is TGTGCCAGCAGTTTACGACAGGGAAGCACAGATACGCAGTATTTT. Its protein is CASSLRQGSTDTQYF.

At least ten counts were recorded for this clonotype. The chain links TRBV28 to TRBJ1-4; D remains ambiguous. Germline CDR1 MDHEN, CDR2 SYDVKM. The CDR3 runs to 10 residues. V shed 10 bases and J shed 8 bases, with 8 bases lying between them. CDR3 region: CATKREKLFF. The CDR3 DNA is TGTGCCACGAAACGGGAAAAACTGTTTTTT.

This clonotype was recorded many times. The junction and the germline gene differ at one end; a read error may be behind it. The V gene is TRBV4-2, the J gene TRBJ2-5, with TRBD1 as a possible D gene (6 bases). Germline V gene lookup returns CDR1 LGHNA and CDR2 YNFKEQ. This CDR3 comprises 20 residues. Here the CDR3 DNA reads TGTGCCAACAGCCAAAATGGACCCGAGGGACATCATCGCCTCCGGGAGACCCAGTACTTC. As protein: CANSQNGPEGHHRLRETQYF.

This clonotype was observed at least ten times. The chain recombines TRBV7-2 with TRBJ1-6; tentatively, D is TRBD1 (6 bases). The CDR3 spans 16 residues. Germline V gene data show CDR1 as SGHTA and CDR2 as FQGNSA. The germline V and J ends were trimmed by 5 bases and 0 bases, with 11 bases remaining between them. The DNA for the CDR3 is TGTGCCAGCAGCCCAGGGGTTAGCTCCTATAATTCACCCCTCCACTTT. Amino acids: CASSPGVSSYNSPLHF.

The rearrangement uses TRBV9 and TRBJ1-1, with D unclear. V dropped 3 bases and J dropped 4 bases, with 16 bases sitting between them. CDR3 length equals 15 residues. Germline V gene sequence: CDR1 SGDLS, CDR2 YYNGEE. CDR3 in DNA: TGTGCCAGCAGCGCCGAGGGCTCGTCGGCCACTGAAGCTTTCTTT. As protein: CASSAEGSSATEAFF.